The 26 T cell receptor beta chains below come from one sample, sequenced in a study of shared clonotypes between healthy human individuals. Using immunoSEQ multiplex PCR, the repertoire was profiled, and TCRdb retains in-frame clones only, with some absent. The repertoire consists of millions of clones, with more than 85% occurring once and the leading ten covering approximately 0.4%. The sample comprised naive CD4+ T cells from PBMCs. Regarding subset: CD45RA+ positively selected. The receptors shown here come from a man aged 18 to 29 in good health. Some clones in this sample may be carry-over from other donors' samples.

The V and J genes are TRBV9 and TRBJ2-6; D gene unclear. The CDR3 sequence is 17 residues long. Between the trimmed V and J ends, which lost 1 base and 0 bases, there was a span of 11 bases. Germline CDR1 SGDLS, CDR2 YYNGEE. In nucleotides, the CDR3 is TGTGCCAGCAGCGTAAGCAGTGGCTCCTCTGGGGCCAACGTCCTGACTTTC. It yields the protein CASSVSSGSSGANVLTF.

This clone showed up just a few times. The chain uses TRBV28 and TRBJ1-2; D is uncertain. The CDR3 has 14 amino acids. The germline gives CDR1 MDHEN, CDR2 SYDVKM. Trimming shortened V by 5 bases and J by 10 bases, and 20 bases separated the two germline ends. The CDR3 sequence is CASSLRPAAETYTF. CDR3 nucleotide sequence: TGTGCCAGCAGTCTTCGCCCCGCTGCCGAAACCTACACCTTC.

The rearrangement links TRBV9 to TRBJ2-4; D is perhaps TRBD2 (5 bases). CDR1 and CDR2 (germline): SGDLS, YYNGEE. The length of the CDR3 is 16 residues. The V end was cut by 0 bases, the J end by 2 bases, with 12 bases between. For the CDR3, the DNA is TGTGCCAGCAGCGTAGATGAGGGTTTTTCCAAAAACATTCAGTACTTC. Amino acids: CASSVDEGFSKNIQYF. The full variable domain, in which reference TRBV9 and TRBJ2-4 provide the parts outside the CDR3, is DSGVTQTPKHLITATGQRVTLRCSPRSGDLSVYWYQQSLDQGLQFLIQYYNGEERAKGNILERFSAQQFPDLHSELNLSSLELGDSALYFCASSVDEGFSKNIQYFGAGTRLSVL.

CDR3 DNA sequence: TGTGCCAGCAGCCAGACAAGTAACTATGGCTACACCTTC. It is translated as CASSQTSNYGYTF. This chain joins TRBV5-4 and TRBJ1-2; no firm D call. The CDR3 consists of 13 residues. Germline CDR1 reads SGHNT; CDR2 reads YYREEE (reference sequence). The V gene lost 4 bases and the J gene lost 1 base, with 8 bases spanning the gap.

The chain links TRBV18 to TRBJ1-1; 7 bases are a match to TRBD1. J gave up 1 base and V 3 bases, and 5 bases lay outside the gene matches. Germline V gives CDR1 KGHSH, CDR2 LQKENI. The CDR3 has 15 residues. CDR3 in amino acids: CASSPGQSKNTEAFF. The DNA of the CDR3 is TGTGCCAGCTCACCGGGACAGAGTAAGAACACTGAAGCTTTCTTT.

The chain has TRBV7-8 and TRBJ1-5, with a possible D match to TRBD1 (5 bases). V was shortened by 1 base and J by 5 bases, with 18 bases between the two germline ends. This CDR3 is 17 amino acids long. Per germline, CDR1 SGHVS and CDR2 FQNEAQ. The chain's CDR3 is CASSLVLGVVADQPQHF. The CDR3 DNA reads TGTGCCAGCAGCTTAGTTCTGGGGGTAGTAGCAGATCAGCCCCAGCATTTT.

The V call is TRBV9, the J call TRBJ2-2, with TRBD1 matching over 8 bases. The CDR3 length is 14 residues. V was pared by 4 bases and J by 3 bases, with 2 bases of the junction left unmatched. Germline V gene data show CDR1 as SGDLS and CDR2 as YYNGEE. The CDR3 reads CASSQGQDTGELFF. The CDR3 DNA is TGTGCCAGCAGCCAGGGACAGGACACCGGGGAGCTGTTTTTT.

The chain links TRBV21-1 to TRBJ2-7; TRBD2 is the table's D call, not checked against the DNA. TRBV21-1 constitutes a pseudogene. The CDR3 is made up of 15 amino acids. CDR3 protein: CASGQWGGLGYEQYF. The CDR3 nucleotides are TGTGCCAGCGGGCAATGGGGAGGGCTGGGCTACGAGCAGTACTTC.

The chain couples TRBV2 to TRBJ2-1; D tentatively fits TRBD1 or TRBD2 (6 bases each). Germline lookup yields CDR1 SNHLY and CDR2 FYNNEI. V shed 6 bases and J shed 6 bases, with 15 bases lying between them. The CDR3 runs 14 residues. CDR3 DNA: TGTGCCAGCAGGAGGGGGGAGGCACCCAATGAGCAGTTCTTC. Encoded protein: CASRRGEAPNEQFF.

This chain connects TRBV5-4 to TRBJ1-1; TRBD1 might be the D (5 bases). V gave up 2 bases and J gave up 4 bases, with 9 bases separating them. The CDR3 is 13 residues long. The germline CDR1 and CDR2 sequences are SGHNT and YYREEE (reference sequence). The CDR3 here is CASSLQDFTEAFF. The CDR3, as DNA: TGTGCCAGCAGCTTACAGGACTTCACTGAAGCTTTCTTT.

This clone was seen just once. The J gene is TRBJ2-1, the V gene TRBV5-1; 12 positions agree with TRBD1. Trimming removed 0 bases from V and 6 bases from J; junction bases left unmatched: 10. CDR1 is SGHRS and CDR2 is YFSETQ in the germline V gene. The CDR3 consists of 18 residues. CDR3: CASSLEGIRDRGPNEQFF. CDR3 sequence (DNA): TGCGCCAGCAGCTTGGAGGGGATTCGGGACAGGGGGCCCAATGAGCAGTTCTTC.

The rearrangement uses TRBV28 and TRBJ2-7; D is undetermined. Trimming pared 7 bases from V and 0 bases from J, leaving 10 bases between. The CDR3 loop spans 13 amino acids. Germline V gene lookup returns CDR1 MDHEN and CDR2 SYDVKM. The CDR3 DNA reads TGTGCCAGCATCCCCCCCGGCTCCTACGAGCAGTACTTC. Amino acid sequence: CASIPPGSYEQYF. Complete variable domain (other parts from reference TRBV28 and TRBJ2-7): DVKVTQSSRYLVKRTGEKVFLECVQDMDHENMFWYRQDPGLGLRLIYFSYDVKMKEKGDIPEGYSVSREKKERFSLILESASTNQTSMYLCASIPPGSYEQYFGPGTRLTVT.

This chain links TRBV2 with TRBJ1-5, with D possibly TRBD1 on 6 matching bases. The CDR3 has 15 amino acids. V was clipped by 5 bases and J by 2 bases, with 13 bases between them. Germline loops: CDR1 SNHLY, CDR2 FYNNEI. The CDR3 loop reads CASSRKGVGNQPQHF. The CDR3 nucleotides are TGTGCCAGCAGTCGAAAGGGGGTTGGCAATCAGCCCCAGCATTTT.

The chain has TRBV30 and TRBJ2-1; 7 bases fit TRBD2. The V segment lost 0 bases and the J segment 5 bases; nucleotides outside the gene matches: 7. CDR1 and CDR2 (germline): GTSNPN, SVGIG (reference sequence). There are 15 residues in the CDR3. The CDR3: CAWSVRLRGNNEQFF. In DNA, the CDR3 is TGTGCCTGGAGTGTACGTTTGCGGGGGAACAATGAGCAGTTCTTC.

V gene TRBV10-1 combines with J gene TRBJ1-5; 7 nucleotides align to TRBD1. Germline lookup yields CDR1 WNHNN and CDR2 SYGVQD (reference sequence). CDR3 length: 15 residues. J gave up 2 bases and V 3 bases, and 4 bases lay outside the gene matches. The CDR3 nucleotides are TGCGCCAGCAGTGAAGGGGGCCTGGGCAATCAGCCCCAGCATTTT. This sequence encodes CASSEGGLGNQPQHF.

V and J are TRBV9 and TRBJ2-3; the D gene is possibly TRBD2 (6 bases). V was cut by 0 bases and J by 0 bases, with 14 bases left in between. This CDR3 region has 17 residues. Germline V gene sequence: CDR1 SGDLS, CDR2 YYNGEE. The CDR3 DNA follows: TGTGCCAGCAGCGTAGGCAATTCGGGGACTAGCACAGATACGCAGTATTTT. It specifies CASSVGNSGTSTDTQYF.

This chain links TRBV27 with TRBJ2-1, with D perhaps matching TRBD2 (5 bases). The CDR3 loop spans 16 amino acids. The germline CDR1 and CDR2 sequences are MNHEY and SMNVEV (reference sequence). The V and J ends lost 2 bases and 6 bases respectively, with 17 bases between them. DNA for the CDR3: TGTGCCAGCAGTTTACTAGCCCAACTTACGATCAATGAGCAGTTCTTC. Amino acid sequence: CASSLLAQLTINEQFF.

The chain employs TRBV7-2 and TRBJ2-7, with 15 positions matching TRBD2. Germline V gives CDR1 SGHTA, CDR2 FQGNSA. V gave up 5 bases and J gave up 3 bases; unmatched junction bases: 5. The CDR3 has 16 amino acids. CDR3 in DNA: TGTGCCAGCAGCGTCGGGACTAGCGGGAGGTTCTACGAGCAGTACTTC. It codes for CASSVGTSGRFYEQYF.

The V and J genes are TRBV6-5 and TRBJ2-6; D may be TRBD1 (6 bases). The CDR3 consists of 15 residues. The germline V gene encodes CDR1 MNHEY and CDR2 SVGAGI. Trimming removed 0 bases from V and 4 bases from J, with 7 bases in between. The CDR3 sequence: CASSYSGQGANVLTF. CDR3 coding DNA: TGTGCCAGCAGTTACTCCGGACAGGGGGCCAACGTCCTGACTTTC.

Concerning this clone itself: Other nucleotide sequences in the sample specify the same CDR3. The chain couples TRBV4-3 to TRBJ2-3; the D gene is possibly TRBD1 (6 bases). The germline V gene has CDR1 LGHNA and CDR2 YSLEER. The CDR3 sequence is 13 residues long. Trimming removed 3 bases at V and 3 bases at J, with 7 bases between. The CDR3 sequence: CASSQQGTDTQYF. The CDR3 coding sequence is TGCGCCAGCAGCCAGCAGGGGACAGATACGCAGTATTTT.

CDR3 in DNA: TGCGCCAGCAGACATCGTGCCGAACGACTAGCGGGAGCCCAAGAGACCCAGTACTTC. The encoded protein is CASRHRAERLAGAQETQYF. The J gene is TRBJ2-5, the V gene TRBV5-1, with TRBD2 matching 12 bases. In germline, CDR1 is SGHRS, CDR2 YFSETQ. The ends lost 5 bases at V and 1 base at J; junction bases unmatched: 15. The CDR3 extends over 19 amino acids.

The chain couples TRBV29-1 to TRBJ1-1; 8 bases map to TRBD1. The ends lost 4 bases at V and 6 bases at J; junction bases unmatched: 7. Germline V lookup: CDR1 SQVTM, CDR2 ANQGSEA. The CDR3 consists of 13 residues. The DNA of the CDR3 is TGCAGCGTTGTTACAGGGGGTCGGGCTGAAGCTTTCTTT. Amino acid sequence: CSVVTGGRAEAFF.

Here the CDR3 reads CASTPGTGAYEQYF. The CDR3 DNA follows: TGTGCCAGCACGCCGGGGACAGGGGCATACGAGCAGTACTTC. The chain couples TRBV27 to TRBJ2-7, with 10 bases identical to TRBD1. Germline CDR1 is MNHEY and CDR2 is SMNVEV (reference sequence). CDR3 length: 14 residues. Trimming at V came to 7 bases and at J to 4 bases, leaving 7 bases not matched to a gene.

The CDR3 loop is CASSFEQETQYF. Written as DNA, the CDR3 is TGTGCCAGCTCATTCGAACAAGAGACCCAGTACTTC. The chain carries TRBV18 and TRBJ2-5; D is unresolved. CDR1 is KGHSH and CDR2 is LQKENI in the germline V gene. The V end was cut by 5 bases, the J end by 2 bases, with 6 bases between. The CDR3 has 12 residues.

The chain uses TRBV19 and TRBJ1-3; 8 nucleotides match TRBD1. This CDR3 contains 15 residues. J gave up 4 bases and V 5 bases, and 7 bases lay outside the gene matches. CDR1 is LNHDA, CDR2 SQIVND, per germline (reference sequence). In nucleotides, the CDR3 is TGTGCCAGTAGTGCCTTCCGGACAGGGGGAAACACCATATATTTT. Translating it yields CASSAFRTGGNTIYF.

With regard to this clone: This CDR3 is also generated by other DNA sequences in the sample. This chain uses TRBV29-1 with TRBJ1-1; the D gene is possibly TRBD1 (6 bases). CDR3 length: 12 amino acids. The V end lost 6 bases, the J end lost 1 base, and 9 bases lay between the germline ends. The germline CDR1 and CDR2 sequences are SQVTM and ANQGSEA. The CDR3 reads CSVGRGNTEAFF. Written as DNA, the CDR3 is TGCAGCGTCGGCAGGGGGAACACTGAAGCTTTCTTT. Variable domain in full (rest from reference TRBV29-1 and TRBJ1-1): SAVISQKPSRDICQRGTSLTIQCQVDSQVTMMFWYRQQPGQSLTLIATANQGSEATYESGFVIDKFPISRPNLTFSTLTVSNMSPEDSSIYLCSVGRGNTEAFFGQGTRLTVV.